This passage covers 23 T cell receptor beta chains from one sample sequenced in a study of cytomegalovirus exposure and HLA in healthy donors (dated by TCRdb to about 2017). Library preparation was by the immunoSEQ multiplex PCR assay. For the multiplex PCR, a mixture combining 60 forward primers for TCR Vbeta segments and 13 reverse primers for TCR Jbeta segments was used. TCRdb carries this immuneACCESS record with in-frame sequences only. Its versions omit some clonotypes, under half of them owing to an unresolved V gene in the studies checked, with the rest unexplained. The sample table holds 180,000 or so clones. The top ten clones comprise roughly 0.74% of the sample. Sequenced sample: PBMCs. These TCRs come from a boy aged 5-17 years in good health and CMV-seronegative.

This rearrangement joins TRBV28 to TRBJ2-2, with 7 bases matching TRBD2. In germline, CDR1 is MDHEN, CDR2 SYDVKM. V gave up 6 bases and J gave up 4 bases; unmatched junction bases: 8. CDR3 length: 15 residues. CDR3 protein: CASSLGLPSTGELFF. Here the CDR3 DNA reads TGTGCCAGCAGCCTGGGACTACCCAGCACCGGGGAGCTGTTTTTT. The complete variable domain, with remaining parts taken from reference TRBV28 and TRBJ2-2, reads DVKVTQSSRYLVKRTGEKVFLECVQDMDHENMFWYRQDPGLGLRLIYFSYDVKMKEKGDIPEGYSVSREKKERFSLILESASTNQTSMYLCASSLGLPSTGELFFGEGSRLTVL.

The chain couples TRBV4-1 to TRBJ2-6; D is ambiguous. Germline V gene data show CDR1 as MGHRA and CDR2 as YSYEKL. V gave up 2 bases and J gave up 4 bases, with 6 bases separating them. The CDR3 totals 14 residues. CDR3 nucleotides: TGCGCCAGCAGCCAATTGTTAGGGGCCAACGTCCTGACTTTC. It translates to CASSQLLGANVLTF.

The chain has TRBV29-1 and TRBJ1-1; 11 positions match TRBD1. The CDR3 length is 12 residues. Germline CDR1 and CDR2: SQVTM and ANQGSEA. The V and J ends lost 7 bases and 4 bases, in that order; junction bases with no gene match: 2. The CDR3 region has the DNA TGCAGCGCCGGGACAGGGGGCACTGAAGCTTTCTTT. This codes for CSAGTGGTEAFF.

This sequence joins TRBV11-2 and TRBJ1-1, with 7 bases lining up with TRBD1. Germline V gene data show CDR1 as SGHAT and CDR2 as FQNNGV. The CDR3 is 15 amino acids. Losses at the gene ends were 5 bases for V and 1 base for J; bases not matched to a gene: 7. In DNA, the CDR3 is TGTGCCAGCAGCGTGGGGACAGTTAGGAACACTGAAGCTTTCTTT. Amino acids: CASSVGTVRNTEAFF.

This chain uses TRBV2 with TRBJ2-1; 10 positions match TRBD2. Germline-derived CDR1 and CDR2 are SNHLY and FYNNEI. The CDR3 loop spans 13 amino acids. V lost 5 bases, J lost 8 bases, and 3 bases stayed unmatched. The CDR3 nucleotides read TGTGCCAGCAGTACTAGCGGGGCAGATGAGCAGTTCTTC. Its protein product is CASSTSGADEQFF.

The chain has TRBV2 and TRBJ2-3, with TRBD2 matching over 9 bases. CDR1 and CDR2 from the germline V gene are SNHLY and FYNNEI. J gave up 6 bases and V 11 bases, and 9 bases lay outside the gene matches. The CDR3 sequence is 13 residues long. As DNA, the CDR3 is TGTGCCGGATCCGGGACTAGCTTCGATACGCAGTATTTT. Amino acids: CAGSGTSFDTQYF. Drawing the rest from reference TRBV2 and TRBJ2-3, the complete variable domain is EPEVTQTPSHQVTQMGQEVILRCVPISNHLYFYWYRQILGQKVEFLVSFYNNEISEKSEIFDDQFSVERPDGSNFTLKIRSTKLEDSAMYFCAGSGTSFDTQYFGPGTRLTVL.

J is TRBJ2-7 and V is TRBV2; D not resolved. Trimming stripped 6 bases from V and 6 bases from J, with 15 bases between. Germline V gene data show CDR1 as SNHLY and CDR2 as FYNNEI. This CDR3 has 13 residues. CDR3: CASSHPSRAEQYF. CDR3 DNA sequence: TGTGCCAGCAGCCATCCATCACGCGCCGAGCAGTACTTC.

The gene calls are TRBV28 and TRBJ1-2; 9 bases are a match to TRBD1. This CDR3 comprises 15 residues. V lost 4 bases, J lost 4 bases, and 7 bases stayed unmatched. CDR1 is MDHEN and CDR2 is SYDVKM in the germline V gene. The CDR3 loop is CASSSTGGRTYGYTF. In DNA form, the CDR3 reads TGTGCCAGCAGTTCTACAGGGGGCCGTACCTATGGCTACACCTTC.

V usage is TRBV29-1 and J usage is TRBJ2-7, with 8 positions matching TRBD2. From germline, CDR1 is SQVTM and CDR2 ANQGSEA. CDR3 length: 16 residues. J was trimmed by 3 bases and V by 1 base; bases with no gene match: 11. The CDR3 sequence: CSVEVLGAGGRYEQYF. DNA for the CDR3: TGCAGCGTTGAAGTGCTCGGGGCGGGGGGCCGCTACGAGCAGTACTTC.

The chain couples TRBV5-1 to TRBJ2-3, with D tentatively TRBD2 (6 bases). The CDR3 is 14 residues long. Germline CDR1 reads SGHRS; CDR2 reads YFSETQ. Trimming stripped 0 bases from V and 5 bases from J, with 10 bases between. As DNA, the CDR3 is TGCGCCAGCAGCTTGGGGACTACCCGAGATACGCAGTATTTT. Translated: CASSLGTTRDTQYF.

The chain combines TRBV7-9 with TRBJ2-7; D is unresolved. The V end was cut by 5 bases, the J end by 1 base, with 12 bases between. The length of the CDR3 is 14 residues. In germline, CDR1 is SEHNR, CDR2 FQNEAQ (reference sequence). The CDR3 DNA reads as TGTGCCAGCAGCCCTGATGGCAGTTCCTACGAGCAGTACTTC. Protein: CASSPDGSSYEQYF.

The V gene is TRBV4-1, the J gene TRBJ1-4; D possibly corresponds to TRBD1 (5 bases). Germline V gene sequence: CDR1 MGHRA, CDR2 YSYEKL. V dropped 3 bases and J dropped 6 bases, with 17 bases sitting between them. The CDR3 totals 16 residues. CDR3 sequence (DNA): TGCGCCAGCAGCCAGACCTTTGACAGAATGGATGAAAAACTGTTTTTT. Its protein is CASSQTFDRMDEKLFF.

V usage is TRBV27 and J usage is TRBJ2-1; no clear D gene. Germline V CDR1 and CDR2: MNHEY, SMNVEV (reference sequence). CDR3 size: 13 residues. Trimming removed 5 bases from V and 4 bases from J, with 9 bases in between. DNA of the CDR3: TGTGCCAGCAGTCGTTCGGTATACAATGAGCAGTTCTTC. Translation: CASSRSVYNEQFF.

The genes are TRBV30 and TRBJ2-1; 7 positions agree with TRBD1. Germline V gene lookup returns CDR1 GTSNPN and CDR2 SVGIG (reference sequence). This CDR3 has 13 residues. V dropped 0 bases and J dropped 8; count of bases not matched to a gene: 4. The CDR3 DNA reads TGTGCCTGGAGTGTACAAGGGGGCCATGAGCAGTTCTTC. Amino acid sequence: CAWSVQGGHEQFF.

The chain uses TRBV27 and TRBJ1-5; 7 bases match TRBD1. V lost 3 bases and J lost 5; bases outside the gene matches: 4. Germline V gene data show CDR1 as MNHEY and CDR2 as SMNVEV (reference sequence). This CDR3 has 14 residues. CDR3 coding DNA: TGTGCCAGCAGTTTTCGACAGGGATATCAGCCCCAGCATTTT. It yields the protein CASSFRQGYQPQHF.

The chain joins TRBV28 to TRBJ2-7; 8 positions match TRBD2. V gave up 6 bases and J gave up 2 bases; unmatched junction bases: 9. In germline, CDR1 is MDHEN, CDR2 SYDVKM. This CDR3 has 15 amino acids. The CDR3 is CASSPVGSGAYEQYF. CDR3 in DNA: TGTGCCAGCAGCCCAGTTGGTAGCGGGGCCTACGAGCAGTACTTC.

The rearrangement joins TRBV18 to TRBJ2-1; no definite D call. In germline, CDR1 is KGHSH, CDR2 LQKENI. The CDR3 spans 15 residues. V shed 1 base and J shed 2 bases, with 9 bases lying between them. The DNA of the CDR3 is TGTGCCAGCTCACCACTCCCTAACGCCTACAATGAGCAGTTCTTC. Translation: CASSPLPNAYNEQFF.

The chain uses TRBV5-1 and TRBJ1-1; TRBD1 agrees at 7 bases. J gave up 11 bases and V 2 bases, and 9 bases lay outside the gene matches. The length of the CDR3 is 13 residues. Germline V CDR1 and CDR2: SGHRS, YFSETQ. CDR3 protein: CASSFHDREAAFF. In DNA, the CDR3 is TGCGCCAGCAGCTTTCATGACAGGGAGGCGGCTTTCTTT.

The chain carries TRBV21-1 and TRBJ2-7; the DNA was not compared with TRBD1, the D call given in the table. TRBV21-1 is recorded as a pseudogene. The CDR3 has 17 amino acids. The CDR3 loop is CASSKYPVPQGSYEQYF. CDR3 nucleotide sequence: TGTGCCAGCAGCAAATATCCGGTTCCCCAGGGGTCCTACGAGCAGTACTTC.

With regard to this clone: At the DNA level, this CDR3 is encoded by other sequences in the same sample as well. The chain carries TRBV7-9 and TRBJ1-2; D remains ambiguous. In germline, CDR1 is SEHNR, CDR2 FQNEAQ (reference sequence). Trimming removed 4 bases from V and 2 bases from J, with 8 bases in between. This CDR3 has 13 amino acids. CDR3 in amino acids: CASSWGGNYGYTF. The DNA of the CDR3 is TGTGCCAGCAGCTGGGGAGGGAACTATGGCTACACCTTC.

V usage is TRBV6-1 and J usage is TRBJ1-2; D remains ambiguous. This CDR3 is 15 amino acids long. In germline, CDR1 is MNHNS, CDR2 SASEGT. Trimming removed 0 bases at V and 7 bases at J, with 15 bases between. The CDR3 DNA sequence: TGTGCCAGCAGTGAAGCTACGGCGTCACTAGGTGGCTACACCTTC. It is translated as CASSEATASLGGYTF.

This sequence joins TRBV11-2 and TRBJ1-2; D is ambiguous. This CDR3 is 17 amino acids long. Per germline, CDR1 SGHAT and CDR2 FQNNGV. V was trimmed by 5 bases and J by 0 bases, leaving 19 bases between them. The CDR3 DNA sequence: TGTGCCAGCAGCCCCCTGGGTGGGCATTCGGCTAACTATGGCTACACCTTC. Translating gives CASSPLGGHSANYGYTF.

This rearrangement joins TRBV7-2 to TRBJ1-2, with a weak D call TRBD1 (5 bases). The CDR3 extends over 12 amino acids. V dropped 6 bases and J dropped 6 bases, with 11 bases sitting between them. CDR1 SGHTA and CDR2 FQGNSA come from the germline V gene. The CDR3 here is CASRETEDGYTF. CDR3 DNA sequence: TGTGCCAGCAGGGAGACAGAGGATGGCTACACCTTC.